One and the same sample provided the 28 T cell receptor beta chains below, sequenced in a study of Ad26.COV2.S vaccination and SARS-CoV-2 variants. The repertoire was sequenced with immunoSEQ multiplex PCR; TCRdb's copy has only in-frame clones and lacks some. The top ten clones hold over 9% of a sample with more than 350,000 clones, approximately 92% of them seen once. Described treatment: 19 received Ad26.COV2.S at low or high dose, single or two shots; about 5 received placebo; per-sample allocation not given. The study sampled participants on day 63 after the first vaccine or placebo injection. This specimen consisted of peripheral blood, obtained in a trial of Ad26.COV2.S vaccine versus placebo. Source of these receptors: a person aged 18 to 65 who received the Ad26.COV2.S COVID-19 vaccine or a placebo.

The CDR3 loop is CASSDLIGYTF. The CDR3 nucleotides read TGTGCCAGCAGCGATCTCATCGGCTACACCTTC. This chain uses TRBV7-9 with TRBJ1-2; D gene unclear. The CDR3 contains 11 residues. Trimming took 5 bases from V and 8 from J, leaving 9 bases between them. Germline V gene sequence: CDR1 SEHNR, CDR2 FQNEAQ (reference sequence).

CDR3 nucleotide sequence: TGTGCCAGCGCTCACCGGGGAGAGAAAGAGACCCAGTACTTC. Residues: CASAHRGEKETQYF. J is TRBJ2-5 and V is TRBV7-2; maybe TRBD2 (5 bases). Germline V CDR1 and CDR2: SGHTA, FQGNSA. The CDR3 contains 14 residues. V lost 8 bases and J lost 3, with 16 bases in between.

The genes are TRBV18 and TRBJ1-2; 8 nucleotides match TRBD1. The V and J ends lost 2 bases and 0 bases, in that order; junction bases with no gene match: 8. The CDR3 length is 17 residues. Germline lookup yields CDR1 KGHSH and CDR2 LQKENI. The CDR3 DNA reads TGTGCCAGCTCACCAAGGGACAGGCCCAGGGCTAACTATGGCTACACCTTC. It encodes CASSPRDRPRANYGYTF.

The rearrangement uses TRBV12-3 or TRBV12-4 and TRBJ2-1; the D is unclear. V was clipped by 5 bases and J by 11 bases, with 10 bases between them. The CDR3 consists of 11 residues. In nucleotides, the CDR3 is TGTGCCAGCAGTCCTTCGGACCAGCAGTTCTTC. Its translation: CASSPSDQQFF.

The chain couples TRBV5-1 to TRBJ2-7, with 12 bases lining up with TRBD2. Germline-derived CDR1 and CDR2 are SGHRS and YFSETQ. V shed 3 bases and J 3 bases; nucleotides not matched to a gene: 1. The CDR3 extends over 14 amino acids. DNA of the CDR3: TGCGCCAGCAGCTGGACTAGCGGGGTCTACGAGCAGTACTTC. It codes for CASSWTSGVYEQYF.

In this sample, this clone turned up once. This rearrangement joins TRBV7-9 to TRBJ1-5, with a possible D match to TRBD1 (5 bases). Per germline, CDR1 SEHNR and CDR2 FQNEAQ (reference sequence). The CDR3 has 15 amino acids. Trimming removed 4 bases from V and 5 bases from J, with 15 bases in between. This CDR3 is CASSSGSVRDQPQHF. CDR3 nucleotides: TGTGCCAGCAGCTCAGGGTCTGTTCGGGATCAGCCCCAGCATTTT.

Remarks on this clone: The sample contains more than one DNA sequence encoding this CDR3. The gene calls are TRBV24-1 and TRBJ2-3, with D tentatively TRBD2 (6 bases). The germline V gene encodes CDR1 KGHDR and CDR2 SFDVKD. CDR3 length equals 14 residues. Trimming pared 3 bases from V and 0 bases from J, leaving 6 bases between. The CDR3 sequence is CATSDAGSTDTQYF. CDR3 bases: TGTGCCACCAGTGATGCGGGAAGCACAGATACGCAGTATTTT.

The chain recombines TRBV12-5 with TRBJ2-7; D ambiguous. V was pared by 9 bases and J by 4 bases, with 10 bases between. The germline V gene encodes CDR1 LGHNT and CDR2 FRNRAP. The CDR3 length is 11 residues. As DNA, the CDR3 is TGTGCTAGCGGCGAAGGTTACGAGCAGTACTTC. Protein sequence: CASGEGYEQYF.

This chain links TRBV6-2 or TRBV6-3 with TRBJ2-3; 9 positions match TRBD2. The CDR3 loop spans 16 amino acids. V gave up 0 bases and J gave up 4 bases; unmatched junction bases: 5. CDR1 and CDR2 from the germline V gene are MNHEY and SVGEGT. CDR3 protein: CASSYSRTSVPDTQYF. The CDR3 bases are TGTGCCAGCAGTTACTCGAGGACTAGCGTCCCAGATACGCAGTATTTT.

The chain uses TRBV7-2 and TRBJ2-2; D perhaps matches TRBD1 (6 bases). The V gene's germline CDR1 is SGHTA and CDR2 FQGNSA. The germline V and J ends were trimmed by 3 bases and 2 bases, with 10 bases remaining between them. This CDR3 contains 15 residues. The CDR3 DNA reads TGTGCCAGCAGCTTTTGGACAGAAAACACCGGGGAGCTGTTTTTT. This gives the protein CASSFWTENTGELFF.

The chain employs TRBV19 and TRBJ2-1; a weak D match, TRBD2 (5 bases). Germline lookup yields CDR1 LNHDA and CDR2 SQIVND (reference sequence). The length of the CDR3 is 15 residues. V was cut by 6 bases and J by 0 bases, with 12 bases left in between. CDR3 in DNA: TGTGCCAGTAGGCTCGGTGGGAGCTCCTACAATGAGCAGTTCTTC. This encodes CASRLGGSSYNEQFF.

CDR3 loop: CASSTDRDEQYF. The CDR3 bases are TGTGCCAGCAGCACGGACCGGGACGAGCAGTACTTC. This chain joins TRBV21-1 and TRBJ2-7. TRBV21-1 is designated a pseudogene. CDR3 size: 12 residues.

The genes are TRBV24-1 and TRBJ2-7; tentatively, D is TRBD1 (5 bases). Germline V gene data show CDR1 as KGHDR and CDR2 as SFDVKD. The CDR3 extends over 14 amino acids. Trimming cost V 7 bases and J 0 bases, with 12 bases left between them. The CDR3 region is CATREATASYEQYF. CDR3 nucleotides: TGTGCCACCAGAGAAGCGACAGCCTCCTACGAGCAGTACTTC.

The chain uses TRBV10-3 and TRBJ2-3, with D uncertain. This CDR3 is built from 15 residues. The V and J ends lost 0 bases and 2 bases respectively, with 9 bases between them. Germline values: CDR1 ENHRY, CDR2 SYGVKD. In DNA, the CDR3 is TGTGCCATCAGTGAGTCGAAGAAGGACACAGATACGCAGTATTTT. As protein: CAISESKKDTDTQYF.

This rearrangement joins TRBV11-2 to TRBJ1-4, with TRBD1 identical over 7 bases. The V gene end was trimmed by 5 bases and the J gene end by 8 bases; junction bases not matched to a gene: 8. Per the germline V gene, CDR1 is SGHAT and CDR2 is FQNNGV. The CDR3 runs 14 residues. CDR3 sequence: CASSQTGSGEKLFF. In DNA form, the CDR3 reads TGTGCCAGCAGCCAGACAGGGTCCGGAGAAAAACTGTTTTTT.

The genes are TRBV5-1 and TRBJ2-7, with D perhaps assigned TRBD1 or TRBD2 (5 bases each). This CDR3 is 15 amino acids long. CDR1 is SGHRS, CDR2 YFSETQ, per germline. This CDR3 reads CAGGGTYLSSYEQYF. CDR3 DNA: TGCGCTGGGGGTGGGACCTACCTAAGCTCCTACGAGCAGTACTTC.

Only one count was recorded for this clone. The chain combines TRBV4-3 with TRBJ2-7; 7 bases align to TRBD2. The CDR3 extends over 17 amino acids. Germline CDR1 reads LGHNA; CDR2 reads YSLEER. The ends lost 2 bases at V and 2 bases at J; junction bases unmatched: 12. The DNA of the CDR3 is TGCGCCAGCAGCCAATTCGTTGGGGGGGAGGGGCCCTACGAGCAGTACTTC. Encoded protein: CASSQFVGGEGPYEQYF.

The chain has TRBV12-3 or TRBV12-4 and TRBJ2-3; D remains ambiguous. The CDR3 has 12 amino acids. With 3 bases removed from V and 7 bases from J, the gap between germline ends came to 8 bases. CDR3 amino acids: CASSFSGNTQYF. The CDR3 DNA reads TGTGCCAGCAGTTTCTCCGGTAATACGCAGTATTTT.

V usage is TRBV6-5 and J usage is TRBJ2-2; perhaps TRBD2 as D (6 bases). The germline CDR1 and CDR2 sequences are MNHEY and SVGAGI. V dropped 2 bases and J dropped 5 bases, with 15 bases sitting between them. This CDR3 is 16 amino acids long. The CDR3: CASSYTTSLGTGELFF. The CDR3 coding sequence is TGTGCCAGCAGTTACACAACTAGCTTAGGTACCGGGGAGCTGTTTTTT.

This rearrangement joins TRBV6-2 or TRBV6-3 to TRBJ1-5; no definite D call. The CDR3 sequence is 17 residues long. In germline, CDR1 is MNHEY, CDR2 SVGEGT. V lost 2 bases, J lost 7 bases, and 21 bases lay in between. CDR3 DNA sequence: TGTGCCAGCAGTTACGCTTCTAGCTTCCCGGGTCGACAGCCCCAGCATTTT. This gives the protein CASSYASSFPGRQPQHF.

V is TRBV29-1 and J is TRBJ2-3, with D perhaps matching TRBD1 (6 bases). V lost 6 bases and J 4 bases, leaving 17 bases between the germline ends. This CDR3 has 14 amino acids. Germline CDR1 SQVTM, CDR2 ANQGSEA. The CDR3 region has the DNA TGCAGCGTAGATATCACAGGGTTATCAGATACGCAGTATTTT. Translating it yields CSVDITGLSDTQYF.

This chain joins TRBV5-1 and TRBJ2-4, with TRBD2 matching 7 bases. The CDR3 has 15 residues. V gave up 0 bases and J gave up 10 bases; unmatched junction bases: 10. Germline CDR1 is SGHRS and CDR2 is YFSETQ. CDR3 loop: CASSLAGGGPGIQYF. The CDR3, as DNA: TGCGCCAGCAGCTTGGCCGGGGGAGGGCCGGGGATTCAGTACTTC.

DNA for the CDR3: TGTGCCAGCTCACCAGTTTTAAGCGGGCGGAACACCGGGGAGCTGTTTTTT. It encodes CASSPVLSGRNTGELFF. J is TRBJ2-2 and V is TRBV18, with TRBD2 as a possible D gene (6 bases). CDR3 length equals 17 residues. V was pared by 2 bases and J by 1 base, with 14 bases between. Germline CDR1 reads KGHSH; CDR2 reads LQKENI.

The chain carries TRBV9 and TRBJ1-2; D call uncertain. The CDR3 consists of 13 residues. Germline V gene data show CDR1 as SGDLS and CDR2 as YYNGEE. Between the trimmed V and J ends, which lost 3 bases and 4 bases, there was a span of 10 bases. CDR3 sequence: CASSADGTYGYTF. The CDR3 DNA follows: TGTGCCAGCAGCGCGGACGGAACCTATGGCTACACCTTC.

The chain couples TRBV19 to TRBJ2-1; 13 positions agree with TRBD2. CDR3 length: 17 residues. Germline V gene data show CDR1 as LNHDA and CDR2 as SQIVND (reference sequence). The trim removed 3 bases at V and 7 bases at J, leaving 9 bases unmatched. CDR3 in amino acids: CASSIPGLAGDRNEQFF. In nucleotides, the CDR3 is TGTGCCAGTAGTATTCCCGGACTAGCGGGAGATCGGAATGAGCAGTTCTTC.

The table lists this clone with a count of one. V gene TRBV11-3 combines with J gene TRBJ2-4; D is undetermined. The CDR3 sequence is 14 residues long. V dropped 5 bases and J dropped 1 base, with 9 bases sitting between them. The germline V gene has CDR1 SGHNT and CDR2 YENEEA. The CDR3 coding sequence is TGTGCCAGCAGCCCCCCTGGGGCCAAAAACATTCAGTACTTC. It yields the protein CASSPPGAKNIQYF.

This clone was seen a single time. The chain links TRBV30 to TRBJ1-4, with 7 bases matching TRBD1. Unmatched junction bases numbered 5, after V lost 0 bases and J lost 4 bases. This CDR3 is 15 amino acids long. Germline V gives CDR1 GTSNPN, CDR2 SVGIG (reference sequence). CDR3: CAWSVRGQINEKLFF. CDR3 DNA: TGTGCCTGGAGTGTACGGGGACAGATTAATGAAAAACTGTTTTTT.

The chain carries TRBV5-1 and TRBJ2-6, with 7 positions matching TRBD1. This CDR3 contains 17 residues. V gave up 4 bases and J gave up 0 bases; unmatched junction bases: 7. Germline lookup yields CDR1 SGHRS and CDR2 YFSETQ. The CDR3 sequence: CASSLWDRSSGANVLTF. The CDR3 nucleotides are TGCGCCAGCAGCCTATGGGACAGATCCTCTGGGGCCAACGTCCTGACTTTC.